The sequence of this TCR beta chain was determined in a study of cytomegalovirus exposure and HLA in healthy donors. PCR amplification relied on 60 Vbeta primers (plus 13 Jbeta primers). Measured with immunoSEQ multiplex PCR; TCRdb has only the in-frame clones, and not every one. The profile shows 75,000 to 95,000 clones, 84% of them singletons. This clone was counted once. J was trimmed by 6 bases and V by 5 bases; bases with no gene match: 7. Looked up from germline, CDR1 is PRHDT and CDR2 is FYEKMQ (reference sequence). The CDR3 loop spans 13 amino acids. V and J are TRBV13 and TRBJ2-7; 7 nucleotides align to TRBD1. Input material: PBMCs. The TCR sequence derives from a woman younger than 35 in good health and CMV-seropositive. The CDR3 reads CASSLRGFGEQYF. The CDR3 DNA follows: TGTGCCAGCAGCCTCAGGGGGTTTGGCGAGCAGTACTTC.